This record covers a single T cell receptor beta chain. Its antigen remains unidentified. This sequence may be a read error, since a much larger clone differs from it by one base. Using a J-beta primer mix together with a sample-barcoded 5' primer, a second PCR was run for roughly 6 to 12 cycles. Each cDNA molecule received a tag from a template-switch adaptor that had 12 random nucleotides. Per-sample output comprised a minimum of 3 million paired-end reads containing CDR3. TCRdb re-called the 5' RACE reads with MiXCR, one entry per CDR3 protein. The sample gives hundreds of thousands of distinct CDR3 sequences, 55% to 65% of which show up once; 25% to 35% is in the top ten. This entry is derived from a study of blood T cells in healthy people across ages. Study results and caveats: Nothing was known about donor CMV status, and this possibly confounded expanded clonotype changes. Conclusively comparing naive with antigen-experienced cells was impossible with unsorted PBMCs.

The CDR3 is 13 amino acids. Looked up from germline, CDR1 is DFQATT and CDR2 is SNEGSKA (reference sequence). Source material: blood. The chain uses TRBV20-1 and TRBJ2-4, with TRBD2 as a possible D gene (6 bases). This TCR derives from a man younger than 45 in good health. The CDR3 DNA is TGCGGTGCCCGGGACTCACCCGGGAACATTCAGTACTTC. Amino acids: CGARDSPGNIQYF.